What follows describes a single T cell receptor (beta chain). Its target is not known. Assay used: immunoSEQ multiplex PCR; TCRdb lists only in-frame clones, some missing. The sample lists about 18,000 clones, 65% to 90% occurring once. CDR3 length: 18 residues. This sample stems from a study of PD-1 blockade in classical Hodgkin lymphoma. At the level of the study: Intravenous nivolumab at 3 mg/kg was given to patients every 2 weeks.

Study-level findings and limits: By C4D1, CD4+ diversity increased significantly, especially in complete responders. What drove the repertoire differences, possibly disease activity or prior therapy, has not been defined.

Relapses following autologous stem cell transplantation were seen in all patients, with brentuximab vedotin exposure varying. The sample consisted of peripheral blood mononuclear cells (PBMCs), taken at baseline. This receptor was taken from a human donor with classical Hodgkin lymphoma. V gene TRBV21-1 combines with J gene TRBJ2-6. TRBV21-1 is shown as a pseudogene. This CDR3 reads CASSQEGGGISGANVLTF. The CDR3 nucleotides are TGTGCCAGCAGCCAAGAGGGGGGCGGCATCTCTGGGGCCAACGTCCTGACTTTC.